What follows are 25 T cell receptor beta chains derived from one specimen sequenced in a study of T cell responses to AZD1222 COVID-19 vaccine. The assay was immunoSEQ multiplex PCR, and TCRdb's table has in-frame clones only and misses some. The table shows 75,000 to 100,000 clones, with nearly 90% occurring only once. Here the sequenced sample was peripheral blood, taken on day 0 of AZD1222 vaccination. The receptors were gathered from an adult in good health.

V and J are TRBV6-2 or TRBV6-3 and TRBJ1-3; possible D gene TRBD1, 5 bases. CDR1 MNHEY and CDR2 SVGEGT come from the germline V gene. This CDR3 is 15 amino acids long. Trimming stripped 5 bases from V and 4 bases from J, with 15 bases between. The CDR3 reads CASSTARGAGNTIYF. CDR3 coding DNA: TGTGCCAGCAGTACGGCCCGGGGCGCCGGAAACACCATATATTTT.

This clone was detected only once. The V call is TRBV4-2, the J call TRBJ1-4; D is perhaps TRBD1 (6 bases). The CDR3 extends over 16 amino acids. CDR1 LGHNA and CDR2 YNFKEQ come from the germline V gene. V was trimmed by 3 bases and J by 8 bases, leaving 19 bases between them. The CDR3 bases are TGTGCCAGCAGCCACGTAATGGGACAAAGGGGCGAAAAACTGTTTTTT. Its protein product is CASSHVMGQRGEKLFF.

V is TRBV28 and J is TRBJ1-1; tentative D call: TRBD1 (5 bases). V gave up 6 bases and J gave up 0 bases, with 14 bases separating them. The CDR3 contains 15 residues. Germline V CDR1 and CDR2: MDHEN, SYDVKM. CDR3 in amino acids: CASRIVTAMNTEAFF. The CDR3 region has the DNA TGTGCCAGCAGGATCGTGACAGCCATGAACACTGAAGCTTTCTTT.

Turning to this clone: A junction end diverges from the germline sequence, so it may reflect a read error. The rearrangement joins TRBV19 to TRBJ2-1; 10 bases agree with TRBD2. The germline V gene has CDR1 LNHDA and CDR2 SQIVND (reference sequence). The CDR3 is made up of 15 amino acids. Written as DNA, the CDR3 is TGTGCCAGTAATATAGCGGGGGGCCTCTACAATGAGCAGTTCTTC. As protein: CASNIAGGLYNEQFF.

This chain uses TRBV6-5 with TRBJ2-3; 8 bases are a match to TRBD1. Unmatched junction bases numbered 5, after V lost 5 bases and J lost 4 bases. The germline CDR1 and CDR2 sequences are MNHEY and SVGAGI. The CDR3 has 14 residues. The CDR3 DNA is TGTGCCAGCAGTAAGGACAGGGCGGCAGATACGCAGTATTTT. Translation: CASSKDRAADTQYF.

The chain is built from TRBV10-1 and TRBJ1-2, with 8 bases matching TRBD1. This CDR3 has 12 residues. The germline gives CDR1 WNHNN, CDR2 SYGVQD (reference sequence). V trimming: 8 bases; J trimming: 8 bases; junction bases outside the gene matches: 7. The CDR3 reads CASPDREAGYTF. DNA for the CDR3: TGCGCCAGCCCGGACAGGGAGGCAGGCTACACCTTC.

The chain has TRBV7-6 and TRBJ1-1; a possible D gene is TRBD1 (5 bases). The CDR3 runs to 14 residues. Germline CDR1 reads SGHVS; CDR2 reads FNYEAQ. V gave up 1 base and J gave up 4 bases, with 10 bases separating them. As DNA, the CDR3 is TGTGCCAGCAGCTTAGGGGGCATTTCCACTGAAGCTTTCTTT. Amino acids: CASSLGGISTEAFF.

This rearrangement joins TRBV6-5 to TRBJ1-2; D is unresolved. With 7 bases removed from V and 2 bases from J, the gap between germline ends came to 11 bases. The CDR3 runs 13 residues. The V gene's germline CDR1 is MNHEY and CDR2 SVGAGI. The CDR3 DNA sequence: TGTGCCAGCACTGCGGGTCAGAACTATGGCTACACCTTC. It is translated as CASTAGQNYGYTF.

For the CDR3, the DNA is TGTGCCATCAGTGCGGACAGCTTAAGCGGCTACACCTTC. It codes for CAISADSLSGYTF. The chain uses TRBV10-3 and TRBJ1-2; D is perhaps TRBD1 (6 bases). The ends were cut back, 4 bases at V and 8 bases at J, with 14 bases in the middle. The CDR3 sequence is 13 residues long. CDR1 is ENHRY and CDR2 is SYGVKD in the germline V gene.

CDR3: CASSLLGLEYF. In DNA, the CDR3 is TGTGCCAGCAGTTTACTGGGTCTTGAATATTTT. The chain couples TRBV6-6 to TRBJ1-3; no reliable D call. The V end lost 4 bases, the J end lost 15 bases, and 13 bases lay between the germline ends. The V gene's germline CDR1 is MNHNY and CDR2 SVGAGI (reference sequence). The CDR3 is made up of 11 amino acids.

The chain combines TRBV21-1 with TRBJ2-7; no check of the table's D call, TRBD1, against the DNA was made. TRBV21-1 is termed a pseudogene. The CDR3 loop spans 16 amino acids. The CDR3 here is CASSLTWTGVPYEQYF. As DNA, the CDR3 is TGTGCCAGCAGCCTAACTTGGACAGGGGTGCCCTACGAGCAGTACTTC.

CDR3 sequence: CSTPDARPGTAGGYTF. CDR3 DNA sequence: TGCAGCACTCCGGACGCAAGGCCAGGGACGGCTGGAGGCTACACCTTC. The chain links TRBV29-1 to TRBJ1-2, with TRBD1 as a possible D gene (5 bases). V shed 8 bases and J shed 8 bases, with 30 bases lying between them. This CDR3 has 16 amino acids. The germline V gene encodes CDR1 SQVTM and CDR2 ANQGSEA.

The V and J genes are TRBV18 and TRBJ2-7; D may match TRBD1 or TRBD2 (5 bases each). CDR3 size: 14 residues. V lost 4 bases and J lost 0, with 10 bases in between. In germline, CDR1 is KGHSH, CDR2 LQKENI. CDR3 sequence: CASSLGTVSYEQYF. The CDR3 bases are TGTGCCAGCTCACTAGGGACGGTCTCCTACGAGCAGTACTTC.

The chain combines TRBV5-1 with TRBJ2-3, with 8 bases matching TRBD2. Germline V gene sequence: CDR1 SGHRS, CDR2 YFSETQ. The V gene end was trimmed by 7 bases and the J gene end by 2 bases; junction bases not matched to a gene: 6. This CDR3 region has 14 residues. The CDR3 region has the DNA TGCGCCAGCCGGGGGGGTTCCCTCACAGATACGCAGTATTTT. Protein product: CASRGGSLTDTQYF. Full variable domain (remainder filled in from reference TRBV5-1 and TRBJ2-3): KAGVTQTPRYLIKTRGQQVTLSCSPISGHRSVSWYQQTPGQGLQFLFEYFSETQRNKGNFPGRFSGRQFSNSRSEMNVSTLELGDSALYLCASRGGSLTDTQYFGPGTRLTVL.

V and J are TRBV23-1 and TRBJ1-5, with D perhaps matching TRBD1 (6 bases). TRBV23-1 is classed as an ORF, of uncertain function. This CDR3 spans 18 amino acids. V was clipped by 8 bases and J by 0 bases, with 23 bases between them. CDR3 loop: CASPSLGQKRYSNQPQHF. In nucleotides, the CDR3 is TGCGCCAGCCCTTCGCTCGGACAGAAACGCTATAGCAATCAGCCCCAGCATTTT.

The chain links TRBV30 to TRBJ1-5, with no clear D. This CDR3 comprises 15 residues. V shed 1 base and J shed 9 bases, with 19 bases lying between them. The germline CDR1 and CDR2 sequences are GTSNPN and SVGIG (reference sequence). CDR3 protein: CAWSGLEVGRGPQHF. CDR3 sequence (DNA): TGTGCCTGGAGTGGTCTTGAGGTAGGCCGGGGGCCCCAGCATTTT.

The CDR3 coding sequence is TGTGCCAGCATCAAGTCCGGGACAGGGGACACCGGGGAGCTGTTTTTT. Translating gives CASIKSGTGDTGELFF. J is TRBJ2-2 and V is TRBV5-5, with TRBD1 matching over 10 bases. The germline V gene has CDR1 SGHKS and CDR2 YYEKEE (reference sequence). The CDR3 is 16 residues long. Trimming at V came to 6 bases and at J to 3 bases, leaving 8 bases not matched to a gene.

The DNA for the CDR3 is TGTGCCAGCAGCAAAGCGGAACACCTCTATGGCTACACCTTC. Translating gives CASSKAEHLYGYTF. The gene calls are TRBV21-1 and TRBJ1-2. TRBV21-1 is a pseudogene segment. The CDR3 is 14 amino acids.

This clone was detected once. V is TRBV5-5 and J is TRBJ1-3; D ambiguous. The germline V gene has CDR1 SGHKS and CDR2 YYEKEE (reference sequence). V was clipped by 5 bases and J by 0 bases, with 15 bases between them. The CDR3 length is 16 residues. This chain's CDR3 is CASRASQLNSGNTIYF. The CDR3 bases are TGTGCCAGCAGGGCATCGCAGCTAAACTCTGGAAACACCATATATTTT.

This clone occurred a few times. This sequence joins TRBV2 and TRBJ2-1; 8 bases are a match to TRBD2. Germline values: CDR1 SNHLY, CDR2 FYNNEI. This CDR3 is 15 amino acids long. The trim removed 7 bases at V and 6 bases at J, leaving 11 bases unmatched. CDR3 sequence: CASKRLASLGNEQFF. CDR3 sequence (DNA): TGTGCCAGCAAAAGACTAGCGTCCTTGGGCAATGAGCAGTTCTTC.

The chain combines TRBV19 with TRBJ2-2, with D possibly being TRBD1 or TRBD2 (7 bases each). CDR1 and CDR2 from the germline V gene are LNHDA and SQIVND (reference sequence). V lost 8 bases to trimming and J lost 4 bases, with 14 bases between them. The CDR3 covers 14 residues. CDR3 amino acids: CASRQGGTTGELFF. CDR3 DNA sequence: TGTGCCAGTCGGCAGGGGGGGACCACCGGGGAGCTGTTTTTT.

This chain uses TRBV7-9 with TRBJ2-1; the D call may be TRBD1 or TRBD2 (5 bases each). The ends were cut back, 10 bases at V and 0 bases at J, with 16 bases in the middle. The germline V gene encodes CDR1 SEHNR and CDR2 FQNEAQ (reference sequence). The CDR3 runs to 15 residues. The CDR3 sequence is CAITTGPTSYNEQFF. The CDR3 DNA sequence: TGTGCCATCACCACGGGACCCACCTCCTACAATGAGCAGTTCTTC.

This sequence joins TRBV9 and TRBJ1-2; 7 nucleotides match TRBD1. Unmatched junction bases numbered 8, after V lost 4 bases and J lost 2 bases. This CDR3 is built from 15 residues. Germline V lookup: CDR1 SGDLS, CDR2 YYNGEE. CDR3 sequence (DNA): TGTGCCAGCAGCATAACAGGGGAGCCCAACTATGGCTACACCTTC. Residues: CASSITGEPNYGYTF.

V is TRBV5-1 and J is TRBJ2-2; D is unresolved. The CDR3 is 16 amino acids. The germline gives CDR1 SGHRS, CDR2 YFSETQ. V dropped 2 bases and J dropped 4 bases, with 15 bases sitting between them. This CDR3 reads CASSLDFRTSTGELFF. CDR3 sequence (DNA): TGCGCCAGCAGCTTAGACTTCCGGACCAGCACCGGGGAGCTGTTTTTT. The complete variable domain, with remaining parts taken from reference TRBV5-1 and TRBJ2-2, reads KAGVTQTPRYLIKTRGQQVTLSCSPISGHRSVSWYQQTPGQGLQFLFEYFSETQRNKGNFPGRFSGRQFSNSRSEMNVSTLELGDSALYLCASSLDFRTSTGELFFGEGSRLTVL.

This chain uses TRBV10-1 with TRBJ1-2; 7 bases agree with TRBD1. Germline assignment: CDR1 WNHNN and CDR2 SYGVQD (reference sequence). The CDR3 covers 12 residues. The J segment lost 4 bases and the V segment lost 6 bases, leaving 2 bases of the junction unmatched. Written as DNA, the CDR3 is TGCGCCAGCAGCCGGGACAGCTATGGCTACACCTTC. Its protein product is CASSRDSYGYTF.